These 8 T cell receptor beta chains were sequenced from one sample in a study of blood T cell repertoires in COVID-19. Sequencing used immunoSEQ multiplex PCR; TCRdb keeps in-frame clones, though not all of them. The table records under 250,000 clones, 85% of them present only once. Sequencing was performed on peripheral blood. Every receptor here comes from a woman aged 60 to 75 with active or convalescent COVID-19.

J is TRBJ2-6 and V is TRBV11-2; no reliable D call. Per the germline V gene, CDR1 is SGHAT and CDR2 is FQNNGV. V was trimmed by 5 bases and J by 1 base, leaving 9 bases between them. The CDR3 is made up of 15 amino acids. In DNA form, the CDR3 reads TGTGCCAGCAGCCAACTACTGTCTGGGGCCAACGTCCTGACTTTC. The encoded protein is CASSQLLSGANVLTF.

The chain has TRBV16 and TRBJ2-1, with 9 bases fitting TRBD1. The V gene's germline CDR1 is KGHSY and CDR2 FQNENV. The CDR3 consists of 16 residues. The V segment lost 1 base and the J segment 4 bases; nucleotides outside the gene matches: 5. As DNA, the CDR3 is TGTGCCAGCAGCCAATGGAGGACAGGGGATTACAATGAGCAGTTCTTC. Residues: CASSQWRTGDYNEQFF.

The CDR3: CASSSGLAGVVRTQYF. The CDR3 DNA sequence: TGTGCCAGCAGCTCCGGACTAGCGGGAGTGGTCCGGACCCAGTACTTC. The V gene is TRBV7-2, the J gene TRBJ2-5; 13 bases map to TRBD2. J gave up 7 bases and V 4 bases, and 9 bases lay outside the gene matches. CDR3 length equals 16 residues. Germline CDR1 reads SGHTA; CDR2 reads FQGNSA.

The chain links TRBV3-1 (or the pseudogene TRBV3-2) to TRBJ1-2; TRBD1 might be the D (5 bases). Per the germline V gene, CDR1 is LGHDT and CDR2 is YNNKEL (reference sequence). The CDR3 runs to 12 residues. Trimming took 4 bases from V and 4 from J, leaving 7 bases between them. The CDR3 nucleotides are TGTGCCAGCAGCCGACAGTTCTATGGCTACACCTTC. Protein: CASSRQFYGYTF.

V is TRBV5-6 and J is TRBJ1-6; 9 positions match TRBD1. The ends lost 4 bases at V and 8 bases at J; junction bases unmatched: 4. The CDR3 contains 14 residues. Germline V CDR1 and CDR2: SGHDT, YYEEEE. In nucleotides, the CDR3 is TGTGCCAGCAGCCGGACAGGGGATGATTCACCCCTCCACTTT. Its translation is CASSRTGDDSPLHF.

The CDR3 loop reads CASSLNRVTGELFF. The CDR3 coding sequence is TGTGCCAGCAGTTTAAACAGGGTCACCGGGGAGCTGTTTTTT. The chain has TRBV27 and TRBJ2-2; D may be TRBD1 (6 bases). This CDR3 spans 14 amino acids. V was cut by 2 bases and J by 4 bases, with 8 bases left in between. Germline V gives CDR1 MNHEY, CDR2 SMNVEV (reference sequence).

This chain connects TRBV19 to TRBJ2-1; tentative D call: TRBD2 (5 bases). The CDR3 sequence is 16 residues long. CDR1 is LNHDA and CDR2 is SQIVND in the germline V gene (reference sequence). Trimming stripped 3 bases from V and 0 bases from J, with 12 bases between. The CDR3 coding sequence is TGTGCCAGTAGTATGGCCCTAGGGAGCTCCTACAATGAGCAGTTCTTC. It translates to CASSMALGSSYNEQFF.

This clone was counted once. The chain couples TRBV27 to TRBJ1-4; 7 nucleotides align to TRBD1. The V segment lost 5 bases and the J segment 7 bases; nucleotides outside the gene matches: 10. CDR1 is MNHEY and CDR2 is SMNVEV in the germline V gene (reference sequence). This CDR3 is 15 amino acids long. The DNA of the CDR3 is TGTGCCAGCAGTGTACAGGGGATTATTGGTGAAAAACTGTTTTTT. It codes for CASSVQGIIGEKLFF.